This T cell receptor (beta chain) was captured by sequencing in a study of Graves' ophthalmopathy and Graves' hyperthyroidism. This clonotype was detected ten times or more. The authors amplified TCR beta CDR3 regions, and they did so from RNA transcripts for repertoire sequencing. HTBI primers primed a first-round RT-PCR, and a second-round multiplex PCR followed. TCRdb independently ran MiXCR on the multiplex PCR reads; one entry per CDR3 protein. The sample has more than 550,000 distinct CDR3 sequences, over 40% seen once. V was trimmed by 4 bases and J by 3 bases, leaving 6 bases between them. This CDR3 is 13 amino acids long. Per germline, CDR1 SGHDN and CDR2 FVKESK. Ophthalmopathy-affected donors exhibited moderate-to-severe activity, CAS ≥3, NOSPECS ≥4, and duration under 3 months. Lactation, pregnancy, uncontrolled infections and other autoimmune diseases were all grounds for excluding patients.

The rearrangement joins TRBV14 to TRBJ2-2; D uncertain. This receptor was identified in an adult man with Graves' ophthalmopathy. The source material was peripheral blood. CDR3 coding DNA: TGTGCCAGCAGCCTAAGATACACCGGGGAGCTGTTTTTT. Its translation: CASSLRYTGELFF.